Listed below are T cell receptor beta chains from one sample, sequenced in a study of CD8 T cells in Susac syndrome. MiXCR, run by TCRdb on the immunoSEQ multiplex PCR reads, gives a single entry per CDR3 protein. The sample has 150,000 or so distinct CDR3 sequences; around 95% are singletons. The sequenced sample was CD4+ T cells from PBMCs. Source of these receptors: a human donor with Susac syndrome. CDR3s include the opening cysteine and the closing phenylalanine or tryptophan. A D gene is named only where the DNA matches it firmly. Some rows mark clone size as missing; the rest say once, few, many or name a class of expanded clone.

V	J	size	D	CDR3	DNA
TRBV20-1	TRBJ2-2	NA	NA	CSAQAPEFTGELFF	TGCAGTGCTCAGGCCCCAGAATTCACCGGGGAGCTGTTTTTT
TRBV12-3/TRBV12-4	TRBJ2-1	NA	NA	CASSRTTGRGEQFF	TGTGCCAGCAGCCGTACTACAGGGAGGGGGGAGCAGTTCTTC
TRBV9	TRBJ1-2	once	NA	CASSAVGSYGYTF	TGTGCCAGCAGCGCGGTGGGTAGCTATGGCTACACCTTC
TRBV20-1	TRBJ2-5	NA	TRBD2	CSARDLRRGQETQYF	TGCAGTGCTAGAGATTTGAGGCGGGGGCAAGAGACCCAGTACTTC
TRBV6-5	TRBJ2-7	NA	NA	CASSKDRYEQYF	TGTGCCAGCAGTAAGGACAGATACGAGCAGTACTTC
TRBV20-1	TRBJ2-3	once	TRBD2	CSARRASGSDTQYF	TGCAGTGCTAGACGTGCTAGCGGGTCAGATACGCAGTATTTT
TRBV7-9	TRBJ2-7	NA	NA	CASSLGDGYEQYF	TGTGCCAGCAGCTTAGGGGACGGCTACGAGCAGTACTTC
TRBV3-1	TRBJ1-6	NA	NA	CASSQEEGGSPLHF	TGTGCCAGCAGCCAAGAAGAGGGAGGATCACCCCTCCACTTT
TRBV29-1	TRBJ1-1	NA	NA	CSVDWAANTEAFF	TGCAGCGTTGATTGGGCGGCGAACACTGAAGCTTTCTTT
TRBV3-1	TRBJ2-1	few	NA	CASRRDNEQFF	TGTGCCAGCAGGAGGGACAATGAGCAGTTCTTC
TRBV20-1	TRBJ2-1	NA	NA	CSASKGAPNEQFF	TGCAGTGCTAGTAAAGGGGCCCCCAATGAGCAGTTCTTC
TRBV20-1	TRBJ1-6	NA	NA	CSAVWPYNSPLHF	TGCAGTGCCGTTTGGCCTTATAATTCACCCCTCCACTTT
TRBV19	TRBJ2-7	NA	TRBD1	CASSAGQGTYEQYF	TGTGCCAGTAGTGCTGGACAGGGCACCTACGAGCAGTACTTC
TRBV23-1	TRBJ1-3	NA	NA	CASSHYGTSSGNTIYF	TGCGCCAGCAGTCACTACGGGACAAGCTCTGGAAACACCATATATTTT
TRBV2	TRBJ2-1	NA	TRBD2	CASSPQGAGGPEFF	TGTGCCAGCAGCCCCCAGGGAGCGGGGGGGCCTGAGTTCTTC
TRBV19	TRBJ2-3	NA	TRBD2	CASSNLAGASDTQYF	TGTGCCAGTAGTAATCTAGCGGGGGCTTCAGATACGCAGTATTTT
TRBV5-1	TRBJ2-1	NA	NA	CASSPRLVENEQFF	TGCGCCAGCAGCCCACGGCTGGTGGAGAATGAGCAGTTCTTC
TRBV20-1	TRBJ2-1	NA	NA	CSASQGTWSDEQFF	TGCAGTGCTAGTCAGGGAACCTGGAGCGATGAGCAGTTCTTC
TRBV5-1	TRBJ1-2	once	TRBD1	CASSLGERRAQGAWGYTF	TGCGCCAGCAGCTTGGGGGAGAGAAGAGCACAGGGGGCTTGGGGCTACACCTTC
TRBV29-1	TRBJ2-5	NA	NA	CSVSSSERETQYF	TGCAGCGTTTCGTCATCTGAGCGTGAGACCCAGTACTTC
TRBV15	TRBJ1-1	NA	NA	CATSRDRGEVNTEAFF	TGTGCCACCAGCAGAGATAGGGGTGAGGTGAACACTGAAGCTTTCTTT
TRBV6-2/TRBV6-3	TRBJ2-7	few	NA	CASTDSSYEQYF	TGTGCCAGTACGGACAGCTCCTACGAGCAGTACTTC
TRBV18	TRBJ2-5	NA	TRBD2	CASSPPLAGDKTQYF	TGTGCCAGCTCACCACCGCTAGCGGGGGATAAGACCCAGTACTTC
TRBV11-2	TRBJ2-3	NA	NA	CASSLSSPSTDTQYF	TGTGCCAGCAGCTTATCATCGCCTAGCACAGATACGCAGTATTTT
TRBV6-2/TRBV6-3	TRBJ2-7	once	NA	CASSYSDTYEQYF	TGTGCCAGCAGTTACTCGGACACCTACGAGCAGTACTTC
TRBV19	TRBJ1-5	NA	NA	CASSIQGQPQHF	TGTGCCAGTAGTATCCAAGGCCAGCCCCAGCATTTT
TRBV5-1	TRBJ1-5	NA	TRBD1	CASSTGQGGNQPQHF	TGCGCCAGCAGCACGGGACAGGGGGGAAATCAGCCCCAGCATTTT
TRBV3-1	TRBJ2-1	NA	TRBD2	CASSLMGLAGGMDEQFF	TGTGCCAGCAGCTTAATGGGACTAGCGGGGGGGATGGATGAGCAGTTCTTC
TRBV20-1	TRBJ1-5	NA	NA	CSAREWAGGNQPQHF	TGCAGTGCTAGAGAATGGGCGGGAGGCAATCAGCCCCAGCATTTT
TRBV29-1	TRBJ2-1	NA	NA	CSVVLRSPPTNEQFF	TGCAGCGTTGTTTTAAGGAGCCCCCCTACAAATGAGCAGTTCTTC
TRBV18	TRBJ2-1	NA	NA	CASSPFGGDDNEQFF	TGTGCCAGCTCACCATTCGGGGGCGACGACAATGAGCAGTTCTTC
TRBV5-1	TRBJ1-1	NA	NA	CASSRDMNTEAFF	TGCGCCAGCAGCAGGGACATGAACACTGAAGCTTTCTTT
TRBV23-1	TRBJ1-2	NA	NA	CASSQLIWVRTSYGYTF	TGCGCCAGCAGCCAACTAATATGGGTCCGGACGTCCTATGGCTACACCTTC